A selection of T cell receptor beta chains follows, all from one sample in a study of a mutant IDH1 vaccine in newly diagnosed glioma. These receptors' antigens are unknown. Repertoires were generated with immunoSEQ multiplex PCR, while TCRdb's copy carries only in-frame clones and drops some. The sample carries some 33,000 clones, roughly 90% recorded once. This specimen was PBMCs, taken from a glioma patient whose treatment included an IDH1 peptide vaccine. Receptor source: a man aged 35-49 years with glioma. Both conserved end residues are part of each CDR3. Fields, in order: CDR3 DNA, CDR3 protein, clone size, D gene, V gene, J gene. D genes are given only for firm matches. Clone size is given for some rows only: seen once, a few or many times, or a class if the clone is expanded.

cdr3_nt: TGTGCCCACGGGCGGCGGGAGCGTACCGGGGAGCTGTTTTTT
cdr3_aa: CAHGRRERTGELFF
clone_size: NA
d_call: TRBD2
v_call: TRBV28
j_call: TRBJ2-2

cdr3_nt: TGTGCCAGCAGCCAAGAAGGCAGCGTGGACAATGAGCAGTTCTTC
cdr3_aa: CASSQEGSVDNEQFF
clone_size: once
d_call: NA
v_call: TRBV4-2
j_call: TRBJ2-1

cdr3_nt: TGCGCCAGCAGTGAGTCGGGACCGCGCCTGGGGACCCGGAGGGGCTACACCTTC
cdr3_aa: CASSESGPRLGTRRGYTF
clone_size: NA
d_call: NA
v_call: TRBV10-2
j_call: TRBJ1-2

cdr3_nt: TGCGCCAGCAGCTTCCTGCTAGCTGGGACCAATGAGCAGTTCTTC
cdr3_aa: CASSFLLAGTNEQFF
clone_size: NA
d_call: NA
v_call: TRBV5-1
j_call: TRBJ2-1

cdr3_nt: TGTGCCAGCAGTTTATTCGGACAGGGGAGGAACGAGCAGTACTTC
cdr3_aa: CASSLFGQGRNEQYF
clone_size: NA
d_call: TRBD1
v_call: TRBV28
j_call: TRBJ2-7

cdr3_nt: TGTGCCAGCAGTCCCAGGGCAGCGGGCACCGGGGAGCTGTTTTTT
cdr3_aa: CASSPRAAGTGELFF
clone_size: NA
d_call: NA
v_call: TRBV2
j_call: TRBJ2-2

cdr3_nt: TGCGCCAGCTCTTACGGGGACCAAGAGACCCAGTACTTC
cdr3_aa: CASSYGDQETQYF
clone_size: once
d_call: NA
v_call: TRBV4-1
j_call: TRBJ2-5

cdr3_nt: TGTGCCAGTAGTCGACAGGGGTCAAGTGAGCAGTTCTTC
cdr3_aa: CASSRQGSSEQFF
clone_size: NA
d_call: TRBD1
v_call: TRBV19
j_call: TRBJ2-1

cdr3_nt: TGTGCCAGCAGTGGGTCGACTATATACAATGAGCAGTTCTTC
cdr3_aa: CASSGSTIYNEQFF
clone_size: NA
d_call: NA
v_call: TRBV6-1
j_call: TRBJ2-1

cdr3_nt: TGTGCCAGCAGCCAAGTAACAGGGGTGGGTCAGCCCCAGCATTTT
cdr3_aa: CASSQVTGVGQPQHF
clone_size: NA
d_call: TRBD1
v_call: TRBV4-2
j_call: TRBJ1-5

cdr3_nt: TGCGCCAGCAGCTTCGCTGCAGGGGACTATGGCTACACCTTC
cdr3_aa: CASSFAAGDYGYTF
clone_size: once
d_call: NA
v_call: TRBV5-1
j_call: TRBJ1-2

cdr3_nt: TGTGCCACCAAGCTGTCGGGTCAATCCTACGAGCAGTACTTC
cdr3_aa: CATKLSGQSYEQYF
clone_size: once
d_call: NA
v_call: TRBV10-3
j_call: TRBJ2-7

cdr3_nt: TGTGCCAGCAGTGAAGGGGCCAGAACGTGGGGGGCGGAGACCCAGTACTTC
cdr3_aa: CASSEGARTWGAETQYF
clone_size: few
d_call: NA
v_call: TRBV6-1
j_call: TRBJ2-5

cdr3_nt: TGTGCCAGCAGTTTTCGGGGTGTTCGGCGTGGGGCCAACGTCCTGACTTTC
cdr3_aa: CASSFRGVRRGANVLTF
clone_size: NA
d_call: NA
v_call: TRBV28
j_call: TRBJ2-6

cdr3_nt: TGTGCCAGCAGTATACGCTCACAAGAGACCCAGTACTTC
cdr3_aa: CASSIRSQETQYF
clone_size: once
d_call: NA
v_call: TRBV2
j_call: TRBJ2-5

cdr3_nt: TGCAGTGCGCCGGGCGGGGGGATAGCTTTCTTT
cdr3_aa: CSAPGGGIAFF
clone_size: NA
d_call: NA
v_call: TRBV20-1
j_call: TRBJ1-1

cdr3_nt: TGTGCCAGCAGTAACTTCCTCGGGACGGATGACGACTATGGCTACACCTTC
cdr3_aa: CASSNFLGTDDDYGYTF
clone_size: NA
d_call: NA
v_call: TRBV28
j_call: TRBJ1-2

cdr3_nt: TGTGCCAGCAGTTACTCCAGCACTACTAATGAAAAACTGTTTTTT
cdr3_aa: CASSYSSTTNEKLFF
clone_size: NA
d_call: NA
v_call: TRBV6-6
j_call: TRBJ1-4